This T cell receptor (beta chain) came from a study of metastatic and nonmetastatic thyroid tumors. This clone occurred many times. TCRdb re-called the PCR reads with MiXCR. The sample records about 20,000 clones, approximately 15% being singletons. CDR3 length equals 13 residues. The V end was cut by 3 bases, the J end by 4 bases, with 7 bases between. Germline V gene sequence: CDR1 LGHDT, CDR2 YNNKEL (reference sequence). Treatment of any kind had been given to no patient before thyroid surgery. The chain has TRBV3-1 and TRBJ2-1; TRBD2 is a possible D gene (5 bases). This TCR came from a female donor with papillary thyroid cancer or a benign thyroid nodule (not recorded which). Some clones in this sample may be carry-over from other donors' samples. Sequenced input: tumor tissue. The CDR3 DNA reads as TGTGCCAGCAGCCACGGACTGTACAATGAGCAGTTCTTC. It specifies CASSHGLYNEQFF.